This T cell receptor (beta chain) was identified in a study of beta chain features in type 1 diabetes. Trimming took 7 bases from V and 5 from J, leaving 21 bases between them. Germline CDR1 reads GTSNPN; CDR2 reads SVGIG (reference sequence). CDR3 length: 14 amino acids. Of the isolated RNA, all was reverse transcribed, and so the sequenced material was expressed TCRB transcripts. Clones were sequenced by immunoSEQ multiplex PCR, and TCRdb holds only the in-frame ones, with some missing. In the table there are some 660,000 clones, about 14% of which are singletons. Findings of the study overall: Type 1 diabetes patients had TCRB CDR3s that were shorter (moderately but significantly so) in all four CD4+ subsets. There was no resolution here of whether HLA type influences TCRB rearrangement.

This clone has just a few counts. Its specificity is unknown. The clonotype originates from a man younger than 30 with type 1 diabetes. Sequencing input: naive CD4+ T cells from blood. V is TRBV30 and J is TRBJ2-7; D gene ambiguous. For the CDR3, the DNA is TGTGCCTCGCGATCACGAGCTCTCGCCGACGAGCAGTACTTC. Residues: CASRSRALADEQYF.